Sequencing of this T cell receptor beta chain was carried out in a study of Tregs in tolerant kidney transplant recipients (dated by TCRdb to the late 2010s). Context from the whole study: The study applied TCRbeta sequencing to find donor-specific regulatory T cells before combined kidney and bone marrow transplantation and then followed those same cells after transplant. In 3 healthy controls, several methods of expanding Tregs specific for an allogeneic donor were compared by TCRbeta repertoire sequencing. What the authors observed across the whole study: Expanding Tregs with activated donor B cells appeared to identify the most biologically relevant and donor-specific TCRbeta repertoire. Biological reproducibility was not directly assessed, although technical replication error appeared to be minimal. The study was limited by small patient numbers, and the findings need validation in larger populations and under other immunosuppression protocols.

Genomic DNA was extracted from sorted cells with the QIAGEN DNeasy Blood and Tissue Kit for TCRbeta CDR3 sequencing. Through immunoSEQ, high-throughput TCRbeta CDR3 sequencing was done commercially, including PCR amplification with internal controls and bias correction. In the original analysis: Unique productive TCRbeta sequences were defined by CDR3 nucleotide sequence when primers matched and otherwise by CDR3 amino acid sequence together with Vbeta and Jbeta genes. To correct for sorting error, sequences found in more than one sorted population at a frequency ratio of 2:1 or less were discarded, and the remaining shared sequences were assigned to the population with the higher frequency. Donor-reactive sequences were defined as at least 5-fold expanded in CFSE-low cells versus unstimulated cells, with frequency of at least 0.01% in CFSE-low cells. Repertoire divergence was quantified by Jensen-Shannon divergence calculated from the top 100 TCRbeta sequences ranked by frequency. For samples with multiple sequencing runs, sorting error was corrected in each run separately before the runs were combined. Drawn from immuneACCESS, this table holds only the in-frame rearrangements with V and J called that TCRdb kept. Clones are partly lost; checked studies trace under half to an unresolved V gene and leave the rest unexplained. V, J and clone size reflect that table, while D and trimming were determined from the DNA. This sample lists 200,000 to 300,000 clones; more than 65% were detected once. Of the sample, less than 0.75% falls within the top ten clones.

Concerning this clone itself: It has no known antigen specificity. Per-base qualities were not stored, and no clone one base away is much larger.

CDR3 length: 13 amino acids, cysteine to phenylalanine. Only CDR3 DNA is held: 39 bases, read in frame from base 1. A distance of 14 bases separates the germline ends of V and J, which lose 8 bases and 6 bases respectively. Looking up the germline V gene yields CDR1 SNHLY and CDR2 FYNNEI. Thawed PBMCs were FACS-sorted into unstimulated Tregs (CD4+CD25+CD127-), CD4+ non-Tregs (CD4+CD25-), CD4 cells and CD8 cells. Blood from healthy controls was obtained either from healthy volunteers or as purchased buffy coats. Healthy control blood was processed to PBMCs with a Ficoll density gradient and then cryopreserved, whereas patient PBMCs were collected both before and after transplant.

The clonotype was recovered from a human donor in good health. The specimen was CD4+ T cells from blood. The V and J genes are TRBV2 and TRBJ2-1; the D gene identity is not certain. The CDR3 protein is CASVRVSVNEQFF. The base sequence is TGTGCCAGCGTTCGGGTTAGTGTCAATGAGCAGTTCTTC. The CDR3 plus the reference TRBV2 and TRBJ2-1 genes for the other parts give the full variable domain: EPEVTQTPSHQVTQMGQEVILRCVPISNHLYFYWYRQILGQKVEFLVSFYNNEISEKSEIFDDQFSVERPDGSNFTLKIRSTKLEDSAMYFCASVRVSVNEQFFGPGTRLTVL.